This paragraph reports one T cell receptor beta chain. The antigen is unknown. The data originate from a study of immune evolution from preneoplasia to lung adenocarcinoma. Data came from immunoSEQ multiplex PCR; TCRdb stores just in-frame clones and leaves some out. The data show about 14,000 clones, less than 90% seen once. After removal of 4 bases from V and 0 bases from J, the junction contained 5 bases not matched to a gene. CDR1 is KGHSH, CDR2 LQKENI, per germline. This CDR3 is built from 15 residues. Study conclusions and caveats: Normal lung had the highest top T cell clone frequencies.

Nucleic acids came from premalignant or tumor cells enriched by macro-dissection. This TCR derives from a donor older than 65 with lung adenocarcinoma. The chain carries TRBV18 and TRBJ1-1; 7 nucleotides agree with TRBD1. The sequencing input was FFPE lung adenocarcinoma in situ tissue. The CDR3, as DNA: TGTGCCAGCTCACTGACCGGGACAGTGAACACTGAAGCTTTCTTT. Amino acids: CASSLTGTVNTEAFF. The entire variable domain, with the rest obtained from reference TRBV18 and TRBJ1-1, is as follows: NAGVMQNPRHLVRRRGQEARLRCSPMKGHSHVYWYRQLPEEGLKFMVYLQKENIIDESGMPKERFSAEFPKEGPSILRIQQVVRGDSAAYFCASSLTGTVNTEAFFGQGTRLTVV.